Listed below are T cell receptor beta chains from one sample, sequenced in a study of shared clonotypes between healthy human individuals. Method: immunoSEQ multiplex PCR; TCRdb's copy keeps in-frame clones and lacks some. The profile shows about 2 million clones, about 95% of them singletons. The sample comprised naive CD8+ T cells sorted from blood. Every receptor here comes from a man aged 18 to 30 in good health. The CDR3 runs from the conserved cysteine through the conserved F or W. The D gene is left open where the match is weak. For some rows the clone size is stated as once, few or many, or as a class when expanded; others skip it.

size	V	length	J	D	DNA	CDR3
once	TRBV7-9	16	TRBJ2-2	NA	TGTGCCAGCAGCCTTCGGACAGACGCGAACACCGGGGAGCTGTTTTTT	CASSLRTDANTGELFF
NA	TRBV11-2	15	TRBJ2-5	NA	TGTGCCAGCAGCTACTACTCGACGTGGGACGAGACCCAGTACTTC	CASSYYSTWDETQYF
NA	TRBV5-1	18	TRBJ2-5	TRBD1	TGCGCCAGCCAACCCCGACTTCTTGCGACAGGGGAAGAAGAGACCCAGTACTTC	CASQPRLLATGEEETQYF
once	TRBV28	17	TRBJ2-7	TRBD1	TGTGCCAGCAGTGTACGTCTGACAGGGATTGACTCTTACGAGCAGTACTTC	CASSVRLTGIDSYEQYF
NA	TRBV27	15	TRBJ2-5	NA	TGTGCCAGCAGTTTATTGGGCGGAGCTACGGAGACCCAGTACTTC	CASSLLGGATETQYF
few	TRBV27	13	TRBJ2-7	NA	TGTGCCAGCAGTTTGGGCTTTTCCTACGAGCAGTACTTC	CASSLGFSYEQYF
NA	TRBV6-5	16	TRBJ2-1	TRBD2	TGTGCCAGCAGTTACTGGACTAGCGTCGGTCTCAATGAGCAGTTCTTC	CASSYWTSVGLNEQFF
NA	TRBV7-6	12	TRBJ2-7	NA	TGTGCCAGCAGCTCAGGTGACTACGAGCAGTACTTC	CASSSGDYEQYF
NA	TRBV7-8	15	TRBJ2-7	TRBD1	TGTGCCAGCAGCTTAGCGGGACAGGCTTTCTACGAGCAGTACTTC	CASSLAGQAFYEQYF
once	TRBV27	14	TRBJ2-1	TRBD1	TGTGCCAGCAGTTTGGGACAGCTACACAATGAGCAGTTCTTC	CASSLGQLHNEQFF
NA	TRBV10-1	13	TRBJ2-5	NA	TGCGCCAGCAGTGTGGGTTTTCAAGAGACCCAGTACTTC	CASSVGFQETQYF
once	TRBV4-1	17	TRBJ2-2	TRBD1	TGCGCCAGCAGCAAGGTCGGGACAGGGATTTTAACCGGGGAGCTGTTTTTT	CASSKVGTGILTGELFF
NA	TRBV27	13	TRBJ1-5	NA	TGTGCCAGCAGTTTACTGGGGAATCAGCCCCAGCATTTT	CASSLLGNQPQHF
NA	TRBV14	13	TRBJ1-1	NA	TGTGCCAGCAGCCAGTATGCGAACACTGAAGCTTTCTTT	CASSQYANTEAFF
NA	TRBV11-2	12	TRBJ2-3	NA	TGTGCCAGCAGCTCCGGGACACCAACGCAGTATTTT	CASSSGTPTQYF
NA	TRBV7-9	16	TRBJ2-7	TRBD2	TGTGCCAGCAGCTTAGCTGGGCTAGCGGGGGGCTACGAGCAGTACTTC	CASSLAGLAGGYEQYF
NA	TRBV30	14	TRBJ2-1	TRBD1	TGTGCCTGGAGTAGTGGACAGGGGGTGAATGAGCAGTTCTTC	CAWSSGQGVNEQFF
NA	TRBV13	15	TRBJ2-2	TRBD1	TGTGCCAGCAGCCTAGGGGGCGCCTATGCCGGGGAGCTGTTTTTT	CASSLGGAYAGELFF
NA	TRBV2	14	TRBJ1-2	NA	TGTGCCAGCAGTGAACCCTATAGAAACTATGGCTACACCTTC	CASSEPYRNYGYTF
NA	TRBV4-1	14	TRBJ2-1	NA	TGCGCCAGCAGCCAAGCTTCCAATTACAATGAGCAGTTCTTC	CASSQASNYNEQFF
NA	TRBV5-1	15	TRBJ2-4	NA	TGCGCCAGCAGCTCCTACGACATGGTGTCAAACATTCAGTACTTC	CASSSYDMVSNIQYF
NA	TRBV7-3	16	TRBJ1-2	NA	TGTGCCAGCAGCCCCAATAAGGACCCTAGGGATGATGGCTACACCTTC	CASSPNKDPRDDGYTF
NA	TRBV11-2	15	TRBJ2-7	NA	TGTGCCAGCAGCTTAACCCCCGAGGGGTCCTACGAGCAGTACTTC	CASSLTPEGSYEQYF
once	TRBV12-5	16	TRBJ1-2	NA	TGTGCTAGTGGTTTGGTATCCAGAGCGGCTAACTATGGCTACACCTTC	CASGLVSRAANYGYTF